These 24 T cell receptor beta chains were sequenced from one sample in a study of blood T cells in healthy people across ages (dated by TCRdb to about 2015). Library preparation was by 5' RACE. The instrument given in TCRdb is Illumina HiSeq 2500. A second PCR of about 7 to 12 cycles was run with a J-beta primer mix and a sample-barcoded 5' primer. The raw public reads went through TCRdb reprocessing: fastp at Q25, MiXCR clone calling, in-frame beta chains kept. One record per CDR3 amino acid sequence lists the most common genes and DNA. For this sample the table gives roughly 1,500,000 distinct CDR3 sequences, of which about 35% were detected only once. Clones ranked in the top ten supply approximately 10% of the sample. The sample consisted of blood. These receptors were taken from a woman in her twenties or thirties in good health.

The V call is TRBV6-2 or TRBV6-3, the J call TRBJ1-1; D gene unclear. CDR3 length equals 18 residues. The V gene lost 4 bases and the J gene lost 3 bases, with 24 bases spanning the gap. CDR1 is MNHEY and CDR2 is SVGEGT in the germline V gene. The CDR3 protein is CASSSKGLKAPRDTEAFF. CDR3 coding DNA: TGTGCCAGCAGTTCTAAGGGTTTAAAGGCGCCTAGGGACACTGAAGCTTTCTTT.

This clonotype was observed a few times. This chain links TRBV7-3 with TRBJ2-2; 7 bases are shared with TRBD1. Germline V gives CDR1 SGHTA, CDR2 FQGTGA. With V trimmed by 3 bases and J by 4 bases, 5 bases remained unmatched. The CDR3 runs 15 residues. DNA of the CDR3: TGTGCCAGCAGCTTGACAGGGAGTTCCACCGGGGAGCTGTTTTTT. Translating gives CASSLTGSSTGELFF.

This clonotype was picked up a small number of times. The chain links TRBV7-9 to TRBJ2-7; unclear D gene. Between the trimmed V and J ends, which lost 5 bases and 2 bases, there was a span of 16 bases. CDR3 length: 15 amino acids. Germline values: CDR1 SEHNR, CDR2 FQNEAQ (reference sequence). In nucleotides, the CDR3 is TGTGCCAGCAGCAGCCCAGGCCAGACGGCCTACGAGCAGTACTTC. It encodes CASSSPGQTAYEQYF.

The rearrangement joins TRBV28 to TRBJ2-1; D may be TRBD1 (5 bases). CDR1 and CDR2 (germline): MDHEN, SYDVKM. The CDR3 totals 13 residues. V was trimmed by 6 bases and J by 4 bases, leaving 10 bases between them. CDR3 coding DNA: TGTGCCAGCAGCCCTAAGGGGTACAATGAGCAGTTCTTC. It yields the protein CASSPKGYNEQFF.

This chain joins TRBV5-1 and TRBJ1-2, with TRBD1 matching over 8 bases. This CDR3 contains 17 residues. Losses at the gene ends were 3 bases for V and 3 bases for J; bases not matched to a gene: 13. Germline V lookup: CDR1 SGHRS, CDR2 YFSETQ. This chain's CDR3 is CASSSVPRQGNHYGYTF. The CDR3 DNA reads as TGCGCCAGCAGCTCCGTACCCAGACAGGGGAATCACTATGGCTACACCTTC.

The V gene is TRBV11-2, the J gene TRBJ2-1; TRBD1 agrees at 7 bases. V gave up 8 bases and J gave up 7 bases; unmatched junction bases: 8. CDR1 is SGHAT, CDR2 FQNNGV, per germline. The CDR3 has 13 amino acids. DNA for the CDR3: TGTGCCAGCGGAACAGGGGCGAGGAATGAGCAGTTCTTC. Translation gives CASGTGARNEQFF.

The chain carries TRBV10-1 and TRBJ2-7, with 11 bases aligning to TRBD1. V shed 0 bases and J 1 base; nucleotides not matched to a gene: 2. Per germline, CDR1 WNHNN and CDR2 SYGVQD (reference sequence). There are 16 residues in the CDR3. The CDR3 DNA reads TGCGCCAGCAGTGAGTCTGGGACAGGGGGATCCTACGAGCAGTACTTC. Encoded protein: CASSESGTGGSYEQYF.

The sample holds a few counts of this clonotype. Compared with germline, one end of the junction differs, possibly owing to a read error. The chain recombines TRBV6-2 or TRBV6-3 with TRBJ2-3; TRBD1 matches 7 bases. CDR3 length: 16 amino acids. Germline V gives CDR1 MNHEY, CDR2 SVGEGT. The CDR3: CASSASRTGFTDTRYF. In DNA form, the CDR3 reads TGTGCCAGCAGTGCATCGAGGACAGGATTCACAGATACGCGGTATTTT.

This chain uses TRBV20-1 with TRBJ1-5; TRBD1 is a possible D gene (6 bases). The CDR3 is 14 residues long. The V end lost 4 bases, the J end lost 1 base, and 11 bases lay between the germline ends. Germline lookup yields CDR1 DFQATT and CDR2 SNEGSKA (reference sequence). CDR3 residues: CSAIDRTSNQPQHF. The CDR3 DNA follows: TGCAGTGCTATCGACAGGACCAGCAATCAGCCCCAGCATTTT.

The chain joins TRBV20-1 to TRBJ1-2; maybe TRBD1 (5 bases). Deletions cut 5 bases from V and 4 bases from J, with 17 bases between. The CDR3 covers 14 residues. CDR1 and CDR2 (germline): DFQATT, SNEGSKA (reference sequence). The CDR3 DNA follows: TGCAGTGCTGAGTGGGGTTCAGGGCCCTATGGCTACACCTTC. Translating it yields CSAEWGSGPYGYTF.

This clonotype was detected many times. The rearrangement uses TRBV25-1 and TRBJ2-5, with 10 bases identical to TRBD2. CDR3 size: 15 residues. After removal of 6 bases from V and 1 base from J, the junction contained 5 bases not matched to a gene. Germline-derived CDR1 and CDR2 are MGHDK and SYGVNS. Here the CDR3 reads CASSSGTSVQETQYF. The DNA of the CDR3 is TGTGCCAGCAGCTCCGGGACTAGCGTCCAAGAGACCCAGTACTTC.

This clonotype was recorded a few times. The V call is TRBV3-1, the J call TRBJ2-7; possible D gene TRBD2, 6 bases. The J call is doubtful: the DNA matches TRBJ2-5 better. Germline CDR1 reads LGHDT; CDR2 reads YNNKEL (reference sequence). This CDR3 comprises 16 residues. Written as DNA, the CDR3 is TGTGCCAGCAGCCAAGGGGGGAGTGGAGGGAGGGAGACCCAGTACTTC. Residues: CASSQGGSGGRETQYF.

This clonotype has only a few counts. CDR3: CASSVDGGGYEQYF. DNA for the CDR3: TGTGCCAGCAGCGTAGACGGCGGGGGCTACGAGCAGTACTTC. The chain recombines TRBV9 with TRBJ2-7; 7 nucleotides align to TRBD2. V gave up 0 bases and J gave up 3 bases; unmatched junction bases: 3. Germline CDR1 and CDR2: SGDLS and YYNGEE. The CDR3 sequence is 14 residues long.

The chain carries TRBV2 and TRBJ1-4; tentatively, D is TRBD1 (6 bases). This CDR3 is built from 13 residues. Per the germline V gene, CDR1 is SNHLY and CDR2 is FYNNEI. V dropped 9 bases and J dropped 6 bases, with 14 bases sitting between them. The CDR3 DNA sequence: TGTGCCAGTCCTAGGGGGGGAGATGAAAAACTGTTTTTT. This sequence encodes CASPRGGDEKLFF.

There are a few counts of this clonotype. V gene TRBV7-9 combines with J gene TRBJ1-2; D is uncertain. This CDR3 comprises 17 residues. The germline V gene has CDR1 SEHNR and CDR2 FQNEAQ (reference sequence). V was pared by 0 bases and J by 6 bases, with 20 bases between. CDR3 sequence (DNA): TGTGCCAGCAGCTTAGCGACCGGAGCTGTTTTGGCCGATGGCTACACCTTC. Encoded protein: CASSLATGAVLADGYTF.

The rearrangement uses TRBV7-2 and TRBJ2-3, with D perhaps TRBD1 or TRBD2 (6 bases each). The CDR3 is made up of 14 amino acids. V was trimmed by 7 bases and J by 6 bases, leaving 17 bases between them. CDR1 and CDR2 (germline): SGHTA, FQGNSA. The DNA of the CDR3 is TGTGCCAGCACCGACCGGAGGGGGGCGGATACGCAGTATTTT. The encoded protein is CASTDRRGADTQYF.

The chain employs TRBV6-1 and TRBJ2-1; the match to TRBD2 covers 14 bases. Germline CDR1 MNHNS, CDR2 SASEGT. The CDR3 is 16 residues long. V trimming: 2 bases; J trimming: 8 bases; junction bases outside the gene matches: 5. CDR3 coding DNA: TGTGCCAGCAGTGAAATGACTAGCGGGGGGGCCGATGAGCAGTTCTTC. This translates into CASSEMTSGGADEQFF.

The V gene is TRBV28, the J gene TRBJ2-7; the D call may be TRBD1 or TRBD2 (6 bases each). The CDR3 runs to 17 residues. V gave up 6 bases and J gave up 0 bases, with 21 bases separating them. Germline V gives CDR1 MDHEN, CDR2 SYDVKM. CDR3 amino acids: CASRRLGGQGNSYEQYF. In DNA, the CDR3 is TGTGCCAGCAGGCGACTTGGGGGGCAGGGGAACTCCTACGAGCAGTACTTC.

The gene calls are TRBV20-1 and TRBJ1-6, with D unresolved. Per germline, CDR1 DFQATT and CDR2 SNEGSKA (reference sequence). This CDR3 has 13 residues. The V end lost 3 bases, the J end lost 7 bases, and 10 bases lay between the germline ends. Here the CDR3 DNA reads TGCAGTGCTAGGCAAGCGAACAATTCACCCCTCCACTTT. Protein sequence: CSARQANNSPLHF.

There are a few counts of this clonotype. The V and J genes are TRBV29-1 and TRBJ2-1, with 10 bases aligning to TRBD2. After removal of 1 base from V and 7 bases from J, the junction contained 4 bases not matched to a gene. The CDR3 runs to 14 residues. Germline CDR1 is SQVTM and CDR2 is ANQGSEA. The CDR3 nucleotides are TGCAGCGTTGAAGGGACTAGCGGAAGGAATGAGCAGTTCTTC. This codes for CSVEGTSGRNEQFF.

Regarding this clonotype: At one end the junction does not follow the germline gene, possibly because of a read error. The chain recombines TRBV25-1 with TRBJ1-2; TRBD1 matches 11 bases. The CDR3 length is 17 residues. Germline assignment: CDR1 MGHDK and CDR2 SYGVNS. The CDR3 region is CASSESRTGGAYNGYTF. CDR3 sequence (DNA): TGTGCCAGCAGCGAATCTAGGACAGGGGGCGCATATAATGGCTACACCTTC.

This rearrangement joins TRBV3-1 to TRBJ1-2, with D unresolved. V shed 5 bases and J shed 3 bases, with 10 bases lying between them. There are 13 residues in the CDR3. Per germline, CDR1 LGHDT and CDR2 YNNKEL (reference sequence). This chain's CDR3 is CASSTADDYGYTF. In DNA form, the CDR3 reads TGTGCCAGCAGCACCGCAGATGACTATGGCTACACCTTC.

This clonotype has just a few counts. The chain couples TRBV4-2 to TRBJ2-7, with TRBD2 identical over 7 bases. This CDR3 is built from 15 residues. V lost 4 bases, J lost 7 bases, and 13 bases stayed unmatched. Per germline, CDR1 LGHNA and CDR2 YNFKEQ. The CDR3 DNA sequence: TGTGCCAGCAGCCCAAGTCCTAGTTGGGAGGGAGAGCAGTACTTC. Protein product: CASSPSPSWEGEQYF.

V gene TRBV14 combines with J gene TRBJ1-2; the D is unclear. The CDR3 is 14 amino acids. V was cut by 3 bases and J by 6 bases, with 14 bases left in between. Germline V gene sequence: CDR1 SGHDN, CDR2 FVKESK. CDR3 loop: CASSQDELTNGYTF. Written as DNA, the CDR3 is TGTGCCAGCAGCCAGGACGAACTTACGAATGGCTACACCTTC.